This record looks at one TCR beta chain sequence and its context. Its specificity is unknown. CDR1 and CDR2 (germline): MNHNS, SASEGT. The CDR3 is made up of 19 amino acids. V gave up 8 bases and J gave up 0 bases; unmatched junction bases: 12. The Oncomine TCR Beta short-read assay sequenced DNA from cultured CD4+ T cells. Genomic DNA was extracted from cultured CD4+ T cells. Each CDR3 protein is one row after TCRdb ran MiXCR on the PCR reads. The sample holds about 14,000 distinct CDR3 sequences, about 48% seen once. The data originate from a study of vaccination and CD4 T cells after COVID-19. As to treatment: roughly 10-day PBMC culture with coronavirus spike peptide pools or control peptides (ViraFEST assay).

The chain links TRBV6-1 to TRBJ2-1; the match to TRBD2 covers 14 bases. This sample comprised CD4+ T cells from blood, cultured in vitro, obtained before SARS-CoV-2 vaccination. This sequence was found in a human donor who had recovered from COVID-19. The CDR3 nucleotides are TGTGCCAGCCTCACCCCGACTAGCGGGAGGGTCAGCTCCTACAATGAGCAGTTCTTC. Its translation: CASLTPTSGRVSSYNEQFF.